A selection of T cell receptor beta chains follows, all from one sample in a study of PD-1 blockade in classical Hodgkin lymphoma. Profiling relied on immunoSEQ multiplex PCR, and the TCRdb table lists in-frame clones only, not all of them. Of roughly 8,000 clones in the sample, 84% were seen once. The input for sequencing was peripheral blood mononuclear cells (PBMCs), taken at baseline. The receptors shown here come from a human donor with classical Hodgkin lymphoma. Each CDR3 is given with its conserved first and last residue. Each record gives: clone size, J gene, D gene, V gene, CDR3 DNA, CDR3 protein. D genes are given only for firm matches. Rows may omit the clone size; those that give it use once, few, many or a size class.

. | TRBJ2-5 | . | TRBV5-6 | TGTGCCAGCAGCAGTACAGGTCAACAAGAGACCCAGTACTTC | CASSSTGQQETQYF
. | TRBJ2-7 | . | TRBV15 | TGTGCCACCAGCAGAGAAGGTATAGGGGTCTACGAGCAGTACTTC | CATSREGIGVYEQYF
once | TRBJ1-5 | . | TRBV19 | TGTGCCAGTCTAAGGGCGGGGGCGACGACCCAGCATTTT | CASLRAGATTQHF
. | TRBJ2-5 | . | TRBV20-1 | TGCAGTGCTTATCAAGAGACCCAGTACTTC | CSAYQETQYF
. | TRBJ2-5 | . | TRBV15 | TGTGCCACCAGCAGAGGGGGCGGCAGAGAGACCCAGTACTTC | CATSRGGGRETQYF
. | TRBJ2-1 | TRBD2 | TRBV10-3 | TGTGCCATCAGCAATGGGACTAGCGGGGGTAATGAGCAGTTCTTC | CAISNGTSGGNEQFF
few | TRBJ2-7 | TRBD1 | TRBV5-1 | TGCGCCAGCAGGTTGGGACAGTCCTACGAGCAGTACTTC | CASRLGQSYEQYF
. | TRBJ1-2 | TRBD1 | TRBV9 | TGTGCCAGCAGCGTAGACGACAGGGGGTCAGAGAACTATGGCTACACCTTC | CASSVDDRGSENYGYTF
once | TRBJ2-5 | TRBD2 | TRBV5-1 | TGCGCCAGCAGCTTGGTCAGGAGGGTAGCGGGACTACGGGAGACCCAGTACTTC | CASSLVRRVAGLRETQYF
. | TRBJ2-7 | . | TRBV7-2 | TGTGCCAGCAGCTCCCGGACCCGAGGCTACGAGCAGTACTTC | CASSSRTRGYEQYF
. | TRBJ2-5 | . | TRBV15 | TGTGCCACCAGCCTCGTGTACCAAGAGACCCAGTACTTC | CATSLVYQETQYF
. | TRBJ2-5 | TRBD1 | TRBV5-1 | TGCGCCAGCAGCCCGGGACAGCAAGAGACCCAGTACTTC | CASSPGQQETQYF
. | TRBJ2-1 | . | TRBV7-3 | TGTGCCAGCAGCTTATCCCACCCGGGAGCCTACAATGAGCAGTTCTTC | CASSLSHPGAYNEQFF
. | TRBJ1-2 | TRBD1 | TRBV18 | TGTGCCAGCTCACCAAGACAGGGGGCAGAGTATGGCTACACCTTC | CASSPRQGAEYGYTF
. | TRBJ1-5 | . | TRBV19 | TGTGCCAGTAGCACGTTTGGAGCAGTTAGCAATCAGCCCCAGCATCGCAATCAGCCCCAGCATTTT | CASSTFGAVSNQPQHRNQPQHF
once | TRBJ2-3 | TRBD1 | TRBV10-3 | TGTGCCATCAGGCCGGGACAGGTGTTAGGTACGCAGTATTTT | CAIRPGQVLGTQYF
. | TRBJ1-5 | . | TRBV29-1 | TGCAGCGTTGGGGGTAAAGGGTCTAATCAGCCCCAGCATTTT | CSVGGKGSNQPQHF
few | TRBJ2-3 | . | TRBV27 | TGTGCCAGCAGTTCGAATCTCGGGGCCAGCACAGATACGCAGTATTTT | CASSSNLGASTDTQYF
. | TRBJ1-1 | . | TRBV5-1 | TGCGCCAGCAGCTTGTTTTTTGGCCACACTGAAGCTTTCTTT | CASSLFFGHTEAFF
. | TRBJ2-7 | TRBD2 | TRBV4-3 | TGCGCCAGCAGCCAAAGCTCCCTGGGGACTAGCGGGAGTTACGAGCAGTACTTC | CASSQSSLGTSGSYEQYF
. | TRBJ2-7 | TRBD2 | TRBV6-5 | TGTGCCAGCAGCCCGGGACTAGGGACCTACGAGCAGTACTTC | CASSPGLGTYEQYF
. | TRBJ2-7 | . | TRBV5-1 | TGCGCCAGCAGCTTGATGGGGTCGGGGCAGTACTTC | CASSLMGSGQYF